The next 3 T cell receptor beta chains were all read from a single sample in a study of T-cell reconstitution after alpha-beta-depleted transplantation in children. Preparing the TCRbeta library involved the use of unique molecular identifiers. TCRdb called the PCR reads again in MiXCR, with one record for every CDR3 protein. The data hold about 540,000 distinct CDR3 sequences, with approximately 20% observed a single time. This specimen consisted of PBMCs from the stem cell graft donor, obtained from the stem cell graft. The receptors come from a human donor who donated a stem cell graft to a child with acute lymphoblastic leukemia.

The chain carries TRBV28 and TRBJ2-1; D perhaps matches TRBD1 (6 bases). The ends were cut back, 3 bases at V and 3 bases at J, with 27 bases in the middle. The CDR3 has 20 residues. In germline, CDR1 is MDHEN, CDR2 SYDVKM. The CDR3 sequence: CASSFRASPGTTGNYNEQFF. The DNA of the CDR3 is TGTGCCAGCAGTTTTCGTGCGTCGCCAGGGACAACCGGGAACTACAATGAGCAGTTCTTC. Full variable domain (outside the CDR3, taken from reference TRBV28 and TRBJ2-1): DVKVTQSSRYLVKRTGEKVFLECVQDMDHENMFWYRQDPGLGLRLIYFSYDVKMKEKGDIPEGYSVSREKKERFSLILESASTNQTSMYLCASSFRASPGTTGNYNEQFFGPGTRLTVL.

The V and J genes are TRBV7-6 and TRBJ1-4; tentative D call: TRBD1 (6 bases). The V end lost 1 base, the J end lost 6 bases, and 12 bases lay between the germline ends. The V gene's germline CDR1 is SGHVS and CDR2 FNYEAQ. The CDR3 totals 15 residues. The CDR3 loop is CASSLVYREDEKLFF. Written as DNA, the CDR3 is TGTGCCAGCAGCTTAGTATACAGGGAGGATGAAAAACTGTTTTTT.

The gene calls are TRBV6-5 and TRBJ2-1, with D perhaps matching TRBD1 (6 bases). Trimming removed 0 bases at V and 10 bases at J, with 16 bases between. Germline V gene sequence: CDR1 MNHEY, CDR2 SVGAGI. This CDR3 has 15 amino acids. The chain's CDR3 is CASSYSPGDFHEQFF. The CDR3 DNA sequence: TGTGCCAGCAGTTACTCTCCAGGGGATTTCCACGAGCAGTTCTTC.